The 7 T cell receptor beta chains given below trace back to one sample, sequenced in a study of T cells after yellow fever vaccination. TCRdb independently ran MiXCR on the 5' RACE reads; one entry per CDR3 protein. This repertoire shows 300,000 to 350,000 distinct CDR3 sequences, roughly 4.3% found once; its top ten account for approximately 19%. The sample consisted of PBMCs, taken 15 days after the yellow fever booster vaccination. The origin of the receptors is a young man who received the YFV17D yellow fever vaccine.

This clonotype has a handful of counts. The chain links TRBV27 to TRBJ1-4; D not certain. CDR3 length equals 16 residues. The germline CDR1 and CDR2 sequences are MNHEY and SMNVEV (reference sequence). Trimming took 3 bases from V and 0 from J, leaving 11 bases between them. CDR3 DNA: TGTGCCAGCAGTTTGGCGGCCTATGCAACTAATGAAAAACTGTTTTTT. Protein sequence: CASSLAAYATNEKLFF.

This chain joins TRBV24-1 and TRBJ2-5; perhaps D is TRBD1 or TRBD2 (5 bases each). CDR3 length: 16 amino acids. V was trimmed by 4 bases and J by 2 bases, leaving 16 bases between them. Germline CDR1 reads KGHDR; CDR2 reads SFDVKD. CDR3 DNA sequence: TGTGCCACCAGTGACGAGGGCCCAGGGCCACAAGAGACCCAGTACTTC. It specifies CATSDEGPGPQETQYF.

This clonotype has only a few counts. The chain links TRBV3-1 to TRBJ1-1, with D possibly TRBD1 on 6 matching bases. The germline V gene encodes CDR1 LGHDT and CDR2 YNNKEL (reference sequence). CDR3 length equals 15 residues. V lost 3 bases, J lost 3 bases, and 14 bases lay in between. CDR3 coding DNA: TGTGCCAGCAGCCACCGTTTACAGGGAGACACTGAAGCTTTCTTT. This translates into CASSHRLQGDTEAFF. Variable domain in full (rest from reference TRBV3-1 and TRBJ1-1): DTAVSQTPKYLVTQMGNDKSIKCEQNLGHDTMYWYKQDSKKFLKIMFSYNNKELIINETVPNRFSPKSPDKAHLNLHINSLELGDSAVYFCASSHRLQGDTEAFFGQGTRLTVV.

The chain recombines TRBV20-1 with TRBJ2-3; 7 nucleotides agree with TRBD2. With V trimmed by 1 base and J by 0 bases, 4 bases remained unmatched. Germline V gene sequence: CDR1 DFQATT, CDR2 SNEGSKA (reference sequence). This CDR3 is built from 15 residues. The CDR3 coding sequence is TGCAGTGCTAGAGGGGTTAGCGGGAGCACAGATACGCAGTATTTT. It yields the protein CSARGVSGSTDTQYF.

The chain has TRBV5-6 and TRBJ1-2, with a possible D match to TRBD1 (6 bases). Trimming stripped 4 bases from V and 8 bases from J, with 18 bases between. CDR1 and CDR2 from the germline V gene are SGHDT and YYEEEE. This CDR3 has 14 residues. The CDR3 DNA is TGTGCCAGCAGCGAGAAACAGGGCGTGCGGGGCTACACCTTC. Amino acids: CASSEKQGVRGYTF.

This chain links TRBV5-1 with TRBJ1-2; 7 nucleotides agree with TRBD1. Trimming removed 0 bases from V and 7 bases from J; junction bases left unmatched: 6. Germline V lookup: CDR1 SGHRS, CDR2 YFSETQ. The CDR3 spans 14 residues. CDR3 bases: TGCGCCAGCAGCTTGGAAGCGACAGGGCTTGGCTACACCTTC. Translating gives CASSLEATGLGYTF.

CDR3: CASSQLTGTNEKLFF. The CDR3 nucleotides are TGTGCCAGCAGCCAGTTGACGGGAACTAATGAAAAACTGTTTTTT. The chain carries TRBV16 and TRBJ1-4; unclear D gene. Trimming removed 3 bases at V and 1 base at J, with 9 bases between. The CDR3 totals 15 residues. In germline, CDR1 is KGHSY, CDR2 FQNENV.